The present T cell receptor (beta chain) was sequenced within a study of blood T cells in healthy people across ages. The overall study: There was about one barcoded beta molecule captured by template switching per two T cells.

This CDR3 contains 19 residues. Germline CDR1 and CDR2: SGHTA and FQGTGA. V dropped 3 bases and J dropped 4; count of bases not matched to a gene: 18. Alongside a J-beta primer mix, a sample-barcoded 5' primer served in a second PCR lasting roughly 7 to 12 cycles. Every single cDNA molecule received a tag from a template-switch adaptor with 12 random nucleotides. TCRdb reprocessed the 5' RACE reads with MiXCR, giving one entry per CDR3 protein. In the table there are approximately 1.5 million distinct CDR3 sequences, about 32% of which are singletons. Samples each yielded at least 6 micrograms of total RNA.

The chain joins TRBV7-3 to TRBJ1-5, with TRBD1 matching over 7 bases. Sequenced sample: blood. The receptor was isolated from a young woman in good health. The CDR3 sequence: CASSFPRYETGNFNQPQHF. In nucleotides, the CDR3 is TGTGCCAGCAGCTTTCCCAGATACGAGACAGGGAATTTTAATCAGCCCCAGCATTTT.